The clone carrying this T cell receptor beta chain came up a few times. The antigen is unknown. This sample is drawn from a study of post-analysis software for immune sequencing data. Overall study findings and caveats: TRBV5-6, TRBV5-1 and TRBV20-1 belonged to a set of a handful of TRBV segments that were more frequent in patients than controls.

Sequencing libraries made from TCR beta cDNA carried unique molecular identifiers. TCRdb called the PCR reads again in MiXCR, with one record for every CDR3 protein. This table has roughly 580,000 distinct CDR3 sequences, about 40% appearing once. Trimming removed 6 bases at V and 6 bases at J, with 18 bases between. The CDR3 runs to 14 residues. The germline V gene has CDR1 MNHEY and CDR2 SVGAGI. This sequence originates from a girl aged 5-17 years with multiple sclerosis. This chain uses TRBV6-5 with TRBJ2-7; D uncertain. The sequenced sample was blood. CDR3 amino acids: CASRVHFSASEQYF. The CDR3 DNA reads as TGTGCCAGCAGAGTGCACTTTTCCGCGTCCGAGCAGTACTTC.